This T cell receptor beta chain stems from a study of blood T cell repertoires in COVID-19. Study overall: Samples representing acute and convalescent COVID-19 were sourced from the United States, Italy and Spain. In each case, the material was cDNA or gDNA derived from T cells, B-cell-depleted T cells, or PBMCs.

In the authors' workflow: Amplifying reference gene primers gave estimates of nucleated cell counts. Using immunoSEQ multiplex PCR, the repertoire was profiled, and TCRdb retains in-frame clones only, with some absent. D and trimming were read from the DNA, whereas the V and J calls and clone size are those reported in that table. The sample holds 70,000 to 95,000 clones; about 95% are singletons and the top ten take roughly 4.7%. Germline CDR1 is SGHRS and CDR2 is YFSETQ. CDR3 length: 14 residues. Unmatched junction bases numbered 7, after V lost 4 bases and J lost 4 bases. Source material: peripheral blood. The V call is TRBV5-1, the J call TRBJ1-1; 7 bases align to TRBD1. The receptor was derived from a human donor with active COVID-19. The donor label of this sample is uncertain. The CDR3 is CASSLTGVGTEAFF. In DNA, the CDR3 is TGCGCCAGCAGCCTAACAGGGGTTGGCACTGAAGCTTTCTTT.